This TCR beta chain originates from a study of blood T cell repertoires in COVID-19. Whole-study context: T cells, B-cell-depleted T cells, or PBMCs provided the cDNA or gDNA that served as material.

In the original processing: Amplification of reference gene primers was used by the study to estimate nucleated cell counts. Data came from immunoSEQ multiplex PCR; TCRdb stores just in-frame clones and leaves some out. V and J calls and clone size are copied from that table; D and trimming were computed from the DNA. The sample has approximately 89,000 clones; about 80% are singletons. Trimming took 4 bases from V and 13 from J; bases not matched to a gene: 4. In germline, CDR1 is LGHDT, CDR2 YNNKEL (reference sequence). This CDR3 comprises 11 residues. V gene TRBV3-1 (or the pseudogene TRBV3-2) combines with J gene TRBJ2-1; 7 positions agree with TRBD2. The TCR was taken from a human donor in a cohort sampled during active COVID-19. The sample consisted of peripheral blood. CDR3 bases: TGTGCCAGCAGCCGAGCGGGGCAACAGTTCTTC. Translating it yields CASSRAGQQFF.